This record looks at one T cell receptor beta chain sequence and its context. The target antigen is unknown. This PCR relied on a set of 60 Vbeta primers and 13 Jbeta primers. The repertoire was sequenced with immunoSEQ multiplex PCR; TCRdb's copy has only in-frame clones and lacks some. The table has around 99,000 clones, about 80% seen once. Germline V gene data show CDR1 as MNHNS and CDR2 as SASEGT. CDR3 length: 14 residues. V shed 8 bases, J shed 2 bases, and the junction held 8 bases outside the gene matches. These data belong to a study of cytomegalovirus exposure and HLA in healthy donors. Study conclusions and caveats: CMV serostatus stood as the only immune exposure information on hand.

This clonotype was obtained from a woman between 45 and 60 years old in good health and CMV-seropositive. Sequenced sample: PBMCs. The V call is TRBV6-1, the J call TRBJ1-1; 7 nucleotides agree with TRBD1. The CDR3 DNA is TGTGCCAGCGGGCGGACAGGAGCTAACACTGAAGCTTTCTTT. Encoded protein: CASGRTGANTEAFF.